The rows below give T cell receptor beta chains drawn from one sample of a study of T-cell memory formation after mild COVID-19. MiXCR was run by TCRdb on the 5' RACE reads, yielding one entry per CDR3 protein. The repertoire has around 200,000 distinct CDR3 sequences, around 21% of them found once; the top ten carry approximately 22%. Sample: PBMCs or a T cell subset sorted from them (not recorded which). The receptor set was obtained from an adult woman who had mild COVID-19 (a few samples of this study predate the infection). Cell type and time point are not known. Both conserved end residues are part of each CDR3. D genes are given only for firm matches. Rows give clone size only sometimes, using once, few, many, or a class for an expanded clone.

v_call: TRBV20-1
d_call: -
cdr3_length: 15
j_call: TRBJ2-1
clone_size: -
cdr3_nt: TGCAGTGCATTTGCCTTACGGACAGGAGGGAATGAGCAGTTCTTC
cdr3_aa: CSAFALRTGGNEQFF

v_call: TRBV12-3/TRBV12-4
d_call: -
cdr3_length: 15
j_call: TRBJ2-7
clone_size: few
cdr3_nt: TGTGCCAGCAGTTTAGAGACAGAGGCTCCCTACGAGCAGTACTTC
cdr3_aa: CASSLETEAPYEQYF

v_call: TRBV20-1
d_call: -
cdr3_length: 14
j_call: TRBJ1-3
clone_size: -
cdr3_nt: TGCAGTGCTAGAGAGGCAGGGACTGGAAACACCATATATTTT
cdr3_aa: CSAREAGTGNTIYF

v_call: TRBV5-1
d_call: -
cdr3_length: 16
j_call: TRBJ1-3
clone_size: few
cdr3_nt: TGCGCCAGCAGCTTGGTTGGTGCCAGCTCTGGAAACACCATATATTTT
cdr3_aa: CASSLVGASSGNTIYF

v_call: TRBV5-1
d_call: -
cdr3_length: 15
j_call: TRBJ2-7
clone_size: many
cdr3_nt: TGCGCCAGCAGCTCCACCCCGGAGGCAGACTACGAGCAGTACTTC
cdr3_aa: CASSSTPEADYEQYF

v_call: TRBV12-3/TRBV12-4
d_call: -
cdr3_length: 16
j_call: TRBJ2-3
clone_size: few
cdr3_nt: TGTGCCAGCAGTTTAGAACGGGAGTGGGACACAGATACGCAGTATTTT
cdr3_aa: CASSLEREWDTDTQYF

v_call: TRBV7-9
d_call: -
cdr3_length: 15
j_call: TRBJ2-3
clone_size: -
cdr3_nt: TGTGCCAGCAGCTCAACAGGCTCGTTGTTAGATACGCAGTATTTT
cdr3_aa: CASSSTGSLLDTQYF

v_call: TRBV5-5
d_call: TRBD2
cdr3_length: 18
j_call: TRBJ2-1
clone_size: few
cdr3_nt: TGTGCCAGCAGCCGGGGACTAGCGGGAGGGCCTTCCTACAATGAGCAGTTCTTC
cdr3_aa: CASSRGLAGGPSYNEQFF

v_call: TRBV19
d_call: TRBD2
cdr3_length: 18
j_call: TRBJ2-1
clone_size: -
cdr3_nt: TGTGCCAGTAGTATTGTTAGCGGGGGGCCCACTTATTACAATGAGCAGTTCTTC
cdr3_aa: CASSIVSGGPTYYNEQFF

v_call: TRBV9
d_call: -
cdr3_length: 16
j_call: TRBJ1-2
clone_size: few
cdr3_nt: TGTGCCAGCAGCGTAGCTGGGGGTCAACTATGGCCAAGCTACACCTTC
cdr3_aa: CASSVAGGQLWPSYTF

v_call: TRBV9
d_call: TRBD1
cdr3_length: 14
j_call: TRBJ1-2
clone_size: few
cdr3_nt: TGTGCCAGCAGCGCAGGGACAGGGGCTACCGGCTACACCTTC
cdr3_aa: CASSAGTGATGYTF

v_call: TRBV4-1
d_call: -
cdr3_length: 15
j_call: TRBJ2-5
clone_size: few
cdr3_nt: TGCGCCAGCAGCCAAGACAGGGCGTACCAAGAGACCCAGTACTTC
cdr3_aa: CASSQDRAYQETQYF

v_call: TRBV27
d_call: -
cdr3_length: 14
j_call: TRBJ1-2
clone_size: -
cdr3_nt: TGTGCCAGCAGGATCACAGGTGCTAACTATGGCTACACCTTC
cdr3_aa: CASRITGANYGYTF

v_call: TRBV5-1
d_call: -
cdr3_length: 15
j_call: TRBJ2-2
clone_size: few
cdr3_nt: TGCGCCAGCAGCTCGCAGGACAGAAACACCGGGGAGCTGTTTTTT
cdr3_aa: CASSSQDRNTGELFF

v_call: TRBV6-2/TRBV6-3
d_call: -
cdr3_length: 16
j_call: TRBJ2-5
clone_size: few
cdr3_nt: TGTGCCAGCAGTTACTTAGCGGAGATATTAGGGGAGACCCAGTACTTC
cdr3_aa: CASSYLAEILGETQYF

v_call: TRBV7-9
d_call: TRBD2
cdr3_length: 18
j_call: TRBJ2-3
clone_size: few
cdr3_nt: TGTGCCAGCAGCCCACCCCTTGGGCTAGCGGGAGATGGAGATACGCAGTATTTT
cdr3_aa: CASSPPLGLAGDGDTQYF

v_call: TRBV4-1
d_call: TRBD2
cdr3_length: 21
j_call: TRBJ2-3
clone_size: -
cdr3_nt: TGCGCCAGCAGCCAAGATGCCCTAGGGCTAGCGGGGGGGCTCAGCACAGATACGCAGTATTTT
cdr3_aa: CASSQDALGLAGGLSTDTQYF

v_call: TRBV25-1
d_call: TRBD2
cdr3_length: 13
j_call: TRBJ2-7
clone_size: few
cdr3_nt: TGTGCCAGCAGTGGGGGGGGCTCCTACGAGCAGTACTTC
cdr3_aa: CASSGGGSYEQYF

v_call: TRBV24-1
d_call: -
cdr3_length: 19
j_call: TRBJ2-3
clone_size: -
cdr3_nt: TGTGCCACCAGTGATTTGCAAGGAGCGGCAGACTCATACACAGATACGCAGTATTTT
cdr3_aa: CATSDLQGAADSYTDTQYF

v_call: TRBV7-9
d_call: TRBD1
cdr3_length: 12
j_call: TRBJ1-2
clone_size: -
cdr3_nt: TGTGCCAGCAGCTCTTCAGGGGGCGGCTACACCTTC
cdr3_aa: CASSSSGGGYTF

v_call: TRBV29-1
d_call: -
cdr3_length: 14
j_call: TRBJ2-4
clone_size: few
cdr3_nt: TGCAGCGTTGCTGGGGAGGCGGCCAAAAACATTCAGTACTTC
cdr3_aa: CSVAGEAAKNIQYF

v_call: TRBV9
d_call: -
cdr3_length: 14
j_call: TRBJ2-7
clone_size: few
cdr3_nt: TGTGCCAGCAGCGTAGGCCCGACAGAATACGAGCAGTACTTC
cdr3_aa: CASSVGPTEYEQYF

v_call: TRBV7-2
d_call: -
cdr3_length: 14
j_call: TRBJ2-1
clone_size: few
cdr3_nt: TGTGCCAGCAGCTTAGTAGCGGAATACAATGAGCAGTTCTTC
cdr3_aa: CASSLVAEYNEQFF

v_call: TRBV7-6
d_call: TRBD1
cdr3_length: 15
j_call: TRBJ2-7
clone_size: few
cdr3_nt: TGTGCCAGCAGCGTTCGGACAGGGGGCCTTAACGAGCAGTACTTC
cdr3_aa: CASSVRTGGLNEQYF

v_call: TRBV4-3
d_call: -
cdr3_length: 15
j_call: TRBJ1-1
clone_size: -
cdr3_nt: TGCGCCAGCAGCCAAGATACGGCTGGTAGCACTGAAGCTTTCTTT
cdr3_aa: CASSQDTAGSTEAFF

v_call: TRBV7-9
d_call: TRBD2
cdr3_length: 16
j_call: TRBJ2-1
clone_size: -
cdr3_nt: TGTGCCAGCAGCTTGACTCTAGCGGGAGGTATCGATGAGCAGTTCTTC
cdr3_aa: CASSLTLAGGIDEQFF

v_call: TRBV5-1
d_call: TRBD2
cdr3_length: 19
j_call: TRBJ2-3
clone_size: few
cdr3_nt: TGCGCCAGCAGCCGAAGCCACCGTGAGACTAGCGGGAGCACAGATACGCAGTATTTT
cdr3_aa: CASSRSHRETSGSTDTQYF

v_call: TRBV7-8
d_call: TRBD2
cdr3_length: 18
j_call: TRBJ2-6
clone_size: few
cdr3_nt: TGTGCCAGCAGCTTAAGCGGCGGGAGGATCTCTGGGGCCAACGTCCTGACTTTC
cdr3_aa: CASSLSGGRISGANVLTF

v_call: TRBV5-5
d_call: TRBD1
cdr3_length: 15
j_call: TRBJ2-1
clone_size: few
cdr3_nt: TGTGCCAGCAGCTCAGGACAGGGTGTCCACAATGAGCAGTTCTTC
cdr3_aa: CASSSGQGVHNEQFF

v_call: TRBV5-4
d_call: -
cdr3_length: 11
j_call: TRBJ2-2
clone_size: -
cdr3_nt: TGTGCCAGCAGTAACCCCGGGGAGCTGTTTTTT
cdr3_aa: CASSNPGELFF

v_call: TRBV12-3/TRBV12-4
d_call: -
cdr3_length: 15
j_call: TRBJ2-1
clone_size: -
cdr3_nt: TGTGCCAGCAGTCCGACGGTCTTGACCTACAATGAGCAGTTCTTC
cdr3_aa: CASSPTVLTYNEQFF

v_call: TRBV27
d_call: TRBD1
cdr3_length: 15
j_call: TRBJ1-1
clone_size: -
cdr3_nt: TGTGCCAGCAGTTCGTCCGGGACAGGGAACACTGAAGCTTTCTTT
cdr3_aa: CASSSSGTGNTEAFF

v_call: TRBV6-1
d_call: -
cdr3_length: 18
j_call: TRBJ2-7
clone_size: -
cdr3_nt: TGTGCCAGCAGTGAATTTGGGGGGCTGACGACCAGAAGCTACGAGCAGTACTTC
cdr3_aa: CASSEFGGLTTRSYEQYF

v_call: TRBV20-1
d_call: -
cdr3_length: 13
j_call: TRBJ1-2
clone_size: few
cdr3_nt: TGCAGTGCTAGAGGCACCGAGGACTATGGCTACACCTTC
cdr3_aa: CSARGTEDYGYTF

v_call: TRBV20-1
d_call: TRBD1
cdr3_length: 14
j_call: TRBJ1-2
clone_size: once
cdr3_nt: TGCAGTGCCACCGGGACAGGGGACTGGTATGGCTACACCTTC
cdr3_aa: CSATGTGDWYGYTF

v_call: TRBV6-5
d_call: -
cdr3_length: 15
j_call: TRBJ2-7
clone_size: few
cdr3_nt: TGTGCCAGCAGTTACTCATCGGGTTACTCCTACGAGCAGTACTTC
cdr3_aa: CASSYSSGYSYEQYF

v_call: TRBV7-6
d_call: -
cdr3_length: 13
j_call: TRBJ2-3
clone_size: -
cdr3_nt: TGTGCCAGCAGCTTAAAGCTCACAGATACGCAGTATTTT
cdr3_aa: CASSLKLTDTQYF

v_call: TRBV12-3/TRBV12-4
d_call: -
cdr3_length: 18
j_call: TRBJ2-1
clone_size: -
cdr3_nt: TGTGCCAGCAGTAATCCCCCCTTCGCGGGAAGGGACGGCAATGAGCAGTTCTTC
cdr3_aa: CASSNPPFAGRDGNEQFF

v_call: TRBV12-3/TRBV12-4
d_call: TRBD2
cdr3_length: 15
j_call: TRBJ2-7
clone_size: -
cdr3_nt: TGTGCCAGCAGTCACGGGACTAGCGGGGGATACGAGCAGTACTTC
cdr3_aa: CASSHGTSGGYEQYF

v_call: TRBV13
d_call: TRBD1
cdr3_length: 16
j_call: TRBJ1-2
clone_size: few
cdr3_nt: TGTGCCAGCAGCTTAGGCACAGGGGATCCTAACTATGGCTACACCTTC
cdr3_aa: CASSLGTGDPNYGYTF

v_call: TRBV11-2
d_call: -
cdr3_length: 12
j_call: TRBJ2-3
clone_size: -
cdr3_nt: TGTGCCAGCAGCCCCCATTCCGATACGCAGTATTTT
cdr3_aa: CASSPHSDTQYF

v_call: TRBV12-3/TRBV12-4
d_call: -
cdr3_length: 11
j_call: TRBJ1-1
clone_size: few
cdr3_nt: TGTGGCAGCGGAACAGGTACTGAAGCTTTCTTT
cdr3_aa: CGSGTGTEAFF

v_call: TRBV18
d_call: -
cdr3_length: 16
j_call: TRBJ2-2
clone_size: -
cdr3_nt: TGTGCCAGCTCAGCCAAGAAACGAGCGGACGGGAGGGAGCTGTTTTTT
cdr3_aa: CASSAKKRADGRELFF

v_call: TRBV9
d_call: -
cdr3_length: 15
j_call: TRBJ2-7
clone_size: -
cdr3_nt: TGTGCCAGCAGCGTAGTAGGTTTGCCGGGTTACGAGCAGTACTTC
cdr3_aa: CASSVVGLPGYEQYF

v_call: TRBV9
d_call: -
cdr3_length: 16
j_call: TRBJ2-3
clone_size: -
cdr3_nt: TGTGCCAGCAGCCCCGCGGGCGGGTTGGGGTCAGATACGCAGTATTTT
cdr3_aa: CASSPAGGLGSDTQYF

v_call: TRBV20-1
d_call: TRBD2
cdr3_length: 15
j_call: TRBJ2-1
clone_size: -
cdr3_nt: TGCAGTGTTTGGGTTCAGCGGGAGGCTGGCAATGAGCAGTTCTTC
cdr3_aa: CSVWVQREAGNEQFF